This is a list of T cell receptor beta chains from one sample in a study of regulatory T cells in long-lasting Graves disease. A single record per CDR3 protein comes from TCRdb applying MiXCR to the multiplex PCR reads. The table has 400,000 to 500,000 distinct CDR3 sequences, approximately 21% seen once. The source material was peripheral blood mononuclear cells (PBMCs), sampled when the disease was refractory, from a patient treated with antithyroid drugs. The receptors here all came from a female donor with Graves disease. The CDR3 runs from the conserved cysteine through the conserved F or W. The D gene is left open where the match is weak. Clone sizes are given selectively: once, few, many, or a class where the clone is expanded.

CDR3 | DNA | size | J | D | V
CASSDGQGRPYQETQYF | TGTGCCAGCAGCGACGGACAGGGGCGTCCTTATCAAGAGACCCAGTACTTC | few | TRBJ2-5 | TRBD1 | TRBV11-2
CASSLWSGGPYEQYF | TGTGCCAGCAGTTTATGGTCGGGGGGCCCCTACGAGCAGTACTTC | many | TRBJ2-7 | NA | TRBV28
CASSPPQGRGEKLFF | TGCGCCAGCAGCCCCCCACAGGGAAGGGGTGAAAAACTGTTTTTT | few | TRBJ1-4 | NA | TRBV4-1
CASKLGHRGEKLFF | TGTGCCAGCAAACTAGGACATCGTGGTGAAAAACTGTTTTTT | many | TRBJ1-4 | NA | TRBV28
CATSDPGQGSETQYF | TGTGCCACCAGTGATCCGGGACAGGGATCGGAGACCCAGTACTTC | many | TRBJ2-5 | TRBD1 | TRBV24-1
CASSIAGTGLYEQYF | TGTGCCAGTAGTATAGCGGGAACAGGGCTCTACGAGCAGTACTTC | NA | TRBJ2-7 | TRBD2 | TRBV28
CASSDPLLGGRDGEQYF | TGTGCCAGCAGTGACCCGCTACTTGGGGGGCGCGACGGCGAGCAGTACTTC | many | TRBJ2-7 | NA | TRBV2
CASSQEGDASTQYF | TGCGCCAGCAGCCAAGAAGGGGACGCTTCGACCCAGTACTTC | NA | TRBJ2-5 | NA | TRBV4-1
CASSLGTGWGEQYF | TGTGCCAGCAGTTTAGGAACAGGGTGGGGCGAGCAGTACTTC | many | TRBJ2-7 | NA | TRBV28
CASSYSYGAFDEQYF | TGTGCCAGCAGTTACTCGTACGGAGCTTTCGACGAGCAGTACTTC | few | TRBJ2-7 | NA | TRBV6-5
CASSFTLETQYF | TGTGCCAGCAGCTTCACGTTAGAGACCCAGTACTTC | many | TRBJ2-5 | NA | TRBV7-2
CASSREHGQETQYF | TGTGCCAGCAGCCGGGAACACGGACAAGAGACCCAGTACTTC | many | TRBJ2-5 | NA | TRBV11-2
CSVIMTGPQETQYF | TGCAGCGTTATAATGACAGGGCCCCAAGAGACCCAGTACTTC | NA | TRBJ2-5 | TRBD1 | TRBV29-1
CAWGPPNRAFF | TGTGCCTGGGGACCCCCCAATCGAGCTTTCTTT | NA | TRBJ1-1 | NA | TRBV30
CASSLGALQGGEQYF | TGTGCCAGCAGTTTAGGGGCCCTGCAGGGCGGCGAGCAGTACTTC | many | TRBJ2-7 | NA | TRBV28
CASSSLPPTGELFF | TGTGCCAGCAGTTCTCTACCTCCCACCGGGGAGCTGTTTTTT | many | TRBJ2-2 | NA | TRBV28
CASSPRRGAGYTF | TGTGCCAGTAGTCCCCGACGGGGAGCTGGCTACACCTTC | NA | TRBJ1-2 | NA | TRBV19
CASSSPSGTTYEQYF | TGTGCCAGCAGTTCCCCCTCGGGGACCACCTACGAGCAGTACTTC | many | TRBJ2-7 | NA | TRBV28
CASSPGGLAGERETQYF | TGTGCCAGCAGCCCAGGTGGCCTAGCGGGGGAAAGAGAGACGCAGTATTTT | NA | TRBJ2-3 | TRBD2 | TRBV27
CASSLVPGAVATEAFF | TGTGCCAGCAGCTTGGTTCCGGGGGCCGTTGCCACTGAAGCTTTCTTT | NA | TRBJ1-1 | NA | TRBV5-5
CASTDGGYSNQPQHF | TGTGCCAGCACCGACGGTGGTTATAGCAATCAGCCCCAGCATTTT | few | TRBJ1-5 | NA | TRBV6-1
CASSIDLGTGGTEAFF | TGTGCCAGTAGTATAGATCTGGGGACAGGGGGCACTGAAGCTTTCTTT | NA | TRBJ1-1 | TRBD1 | TRBV19
CAWSVLQNTEAFF | TGTGCCTGGAGTGTACTCCAGAACACTGAAGCTTTCTTT | few | TRBJ1-1 | NA | TRBV30
CAISEWDRSYEQYF | TGTGCCATCAGTGAGTGGGACAGATCCTACGAGCAGTACTTC | few | TRBJ2-7 | TRBD1 | TRBV10-3
CASSFPAGSNQPQHF | TGTGCCAGTAGCTTCCCGGCAGGGTCCAATCAGCCCCAGCATTTT | NA | TRBJ1-5 | NA | TRBV19
CAWIRGFYGYTF | TGTGCCTGGATTCGGGGTTTCTATGGCTACACCTTC | few | TRBJ1-2 | NA | TRBV30
CAWSARAGYTF | TGTGCCTGGAGTGCCCGAGCGGGCTACACCTTC | many | TRBJ1-2 | NA | TRBV30
CASSWGAWSNSPLHF | TGTGCCAGCAGTTGGGGTGCGTGGTCGAATTCACCCCTCCACTTT | many | TRBJ1-6 | NA | TRBV28
CASSLNGGTNKETQYF | TGCGCCAGCAGCCTGAACGGGGGGACTAACAAAGAGACCCAGTACTTC | NA | TRBJ2-5 | TRBD2 | TRBV5-1
CASSAGGGNQPQHF | TGTGCCAGCAGTGCGGGGGGTGGCAATCAGCCCCAGCATTTT | NA | TRBJ1-5 | NA | TRBV6-4
CASSRRTSVPYGQYF | TGTGCCAGCAGCCGAAGGACTAGCGTGCCCTACGGGCAGTACTTC | NA | TRBJ2-7 | TRBD2 | TRBV7-2
CASSYAGTGILEQYF | TGTGCCAGCAGTTATGCGGGGACAGGGATCCTCGAGCAGTACTTC | many | TRBJ2-7 | TRBD1 | TRBV6-5
CASSQDEGQAAYEQYF | TGCGCCAGCAGCCAAGATGAGGGACAGGCCGCCTACGAGCAGTACTTC | NA | TRBJ2-7 | TRBD1 | TRBV4-3
CASSLGAPNTGELFF | TGTGCCAGCAGCTTAGGCGCTCCGAACACCGGGGAGCTGTTTTTT | few | TRBJ2-2 | NA | TRBV7-8
CASSPGGFGDYEQYF | TGCGCCAGCAGCCCCGGGGGTTTTGGCGACTACGAGCAGTACTTC | few | TRBJ2-7 | NA | TRBV5-1
CAISESHRETQYF | TGTGCCATCAGTGAGTCCCACCGGGAGACCCAGTACTTC | many | TRBJ2-5 | NA | TRBV10-3
CASSVGQGLSYGYTF | TGTGCCAGCAGCGTAGGGCAAGGGTTAAGCTATGGCTACACCTTC | few | TRBJ1-2 | NA | TRBV9
CASSTSDGLLYTF | TGTGCCAGCAGCACTTCTGATGGTCTCCTCTACACCTTC | many | TRBJ1-2 | NA | TRBV7-2